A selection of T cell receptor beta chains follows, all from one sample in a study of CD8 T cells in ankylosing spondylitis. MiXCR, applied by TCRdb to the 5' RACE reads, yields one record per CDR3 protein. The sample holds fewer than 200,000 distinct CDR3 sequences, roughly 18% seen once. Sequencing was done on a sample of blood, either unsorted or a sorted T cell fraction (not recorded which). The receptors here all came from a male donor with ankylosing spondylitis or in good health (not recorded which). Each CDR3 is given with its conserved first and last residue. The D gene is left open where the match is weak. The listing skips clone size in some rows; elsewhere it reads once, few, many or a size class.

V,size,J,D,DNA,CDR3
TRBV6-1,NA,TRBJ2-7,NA,TGTGCCAGAGAACAGGGATGGGGGCCCTACGAGCAGTACTTC,CAREQGWGPYEQYF
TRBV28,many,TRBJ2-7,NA,TGTGCCAGCAGTTTCCCGCCGGCCGGGGACACAAACTACGAGCAGTACTTC,CASSFPPAGDTNYEQYF
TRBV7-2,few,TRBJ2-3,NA,TGTGCCAGCAGCAGAGAACTAGGAACAGATACGCAGTATTTT,CASSRELGTDTQYF
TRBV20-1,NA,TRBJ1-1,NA,TGCAGTGCTAGAGATCGGGGGGGCTCGGCTGAAGCTTTCTTT,CSARDRGGSAEAFF
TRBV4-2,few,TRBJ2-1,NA,TGTGCCAGCAGCCAAGTAGGGTTAACTTCCTACAATGAGCAGTTCTTC,CASSQVGLTSYNEQFF
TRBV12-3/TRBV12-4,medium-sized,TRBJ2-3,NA,TGTGCCAGCAGCCCCAGCACAGATACGCAGTATTTT,CASSPSTDTQYF
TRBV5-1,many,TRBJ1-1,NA,TGCGCCAGCAGCTTGGCCGGCACAGGGAGAGCTTTCTTT,CASSLAGTGRAFF
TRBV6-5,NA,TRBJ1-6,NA,TGTGCCAGCAGTTCCCCGGGGTCGAATTCACCCCTCCACTTT,CASSSPGSNSPLHF
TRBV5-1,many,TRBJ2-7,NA,TGCGCCAGCAGCTTGGGTCTTGGAGTCCCCGAGCAGTACTTC,CASSLGLGVPEQYF
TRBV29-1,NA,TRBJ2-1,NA,TGCAGCGTTGACTTAACCTTAACCCATGAGCAGTTCTTC,CSVDLTLTHEQFF
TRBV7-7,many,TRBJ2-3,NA,TGTGCCAGCAGCTTAGGGCAACCGGGCACAGATACGCAGTATTTT,CASSLGQPGTDTQYF
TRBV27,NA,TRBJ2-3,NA,TGTGCCAGCAGTTTAATGGGACTGAGCACAGATACGCAGTATTTT,CASSLMGLSTDTQYF
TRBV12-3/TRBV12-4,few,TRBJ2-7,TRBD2,TGTGCCAGCAGTTCCGTGGGAGGGGCCTCCTACGAGCAGTACTTC,CASSSVGGASYEQYF
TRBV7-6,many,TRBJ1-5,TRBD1,TGTGCCAGCAGCCTGCGACAGGGGCCTAGCAATCAGCCCCAGCATTTT,CASSLRQGPSNQPQHF
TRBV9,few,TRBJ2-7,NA,TGTGCCAGCAGCGTAGTACCGTTAGGGGAGCAGTACTTC,CASSVVPLGEQYF
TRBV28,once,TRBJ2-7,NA,TGTGCCAGCAGTTTCAGGGGAGACTACGAGCAGTACTTC,CASSFRGDYEQYF
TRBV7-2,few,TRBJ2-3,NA,TGTGCCAGCAGCTTCCAGGGTAGCACAGATACGCAGTATTTT,CASSFQGSTDTQYF
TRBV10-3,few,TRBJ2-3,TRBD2,TGTGCCATCAGCGCTACTAGCGGGAGGATCACAGATACGCAGTATTTT,CAISATSGRITDTQYF
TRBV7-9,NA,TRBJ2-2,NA,TGTGCCAGCAGCCCGGATGCGAACACCGGGGAGCTGTTTTTT,CASSPDANTGELFF
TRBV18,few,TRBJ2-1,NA,TGTGCCAGCTCACCAAGAGACAATGAGCAGTTCTTC,CASSPRDNEQFF
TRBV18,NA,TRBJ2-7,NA,TGTGCCAGCTCACCGGGTCAGTCGGGTGAGCAGTACTTC,CASSPGQSGEQYF
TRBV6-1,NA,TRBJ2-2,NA,TGTGCCAGCAGTGGTAAACGCCTCTTCACCGGGGAGCTGTTTTTT,CASSGKRLFTGELFF
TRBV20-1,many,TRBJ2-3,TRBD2,TGCAGTGCAGTAGCGGGAGTCGCAGATACGCAGTATTTT,CSAVAGVADTQYF
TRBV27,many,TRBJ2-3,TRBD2,TGTGCCAGCAGTTCCCGACTAGCGGGAGCCCAAGATACGCAGTATTTT,CASSSRLAGAQDTQYF
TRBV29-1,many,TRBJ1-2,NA,TGCAGCGTTGCTCTCGAGGGCAACTATGGCTACACCTTC,CSVALEGNYGYTF
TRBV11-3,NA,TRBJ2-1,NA,TGTGCCAGCAGCTTGTCCGCCAGATACAATGAGCAGTTCTTC,CASSLSARYNEQFF
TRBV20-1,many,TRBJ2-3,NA,TGCAGTGCTAATCAGCGGGCCACAGATACGCAGTATTTT,CSANQRATDTQYF
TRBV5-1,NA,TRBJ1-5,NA,TGCGCCAGCAGCCCGGACGCAAATAGCAATCAGCCCCAGCATTTT,CASSPDANSNQPQHF
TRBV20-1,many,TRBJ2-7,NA,TGCAGTGCTAGAGATATGGGTGGCGAGCAGTACTTC,CSARDMGGEQYF
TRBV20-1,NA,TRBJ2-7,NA,TGCAGTGCTAGAGACCTAGGGCCCCTGCTGGAGCAGTACTTC,CSARDLGPLLEQYF
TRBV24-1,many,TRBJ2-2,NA,TGTGCCACCAGTGACTGGACTGCAACGAACACCGGGGAGCTGTTTTTT,CATSDWTATNTGELFF
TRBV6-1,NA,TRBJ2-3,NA,TGTGCCAGCAGCCGCACCTTTACAGGCACGGACACAGATACGCAGTATTTT,CASSRTFTGTDTDTQYF
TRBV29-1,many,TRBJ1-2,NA,TGCAGCGTTGAATCTGGGGGTGGCTACACCTTC,CSVESGGGYTF
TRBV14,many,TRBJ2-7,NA,TGTGCCAGCAGCCAGTACCGGGGCACCTACGAGCAGTACTTC,CASSQYRGTYEQYF
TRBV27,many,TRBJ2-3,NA,TGTGCCAGCGGCACAGATACGCAGTATTTT,CASGTDTQYF
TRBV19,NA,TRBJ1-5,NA,TGTGCCAGTATGGAACAGCTTAATCAGCCCCAGCATTTT,CASMEQLNQPQHF
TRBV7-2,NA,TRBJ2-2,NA,TGTGCCAGCAGCACATCGGACAGGAACACCGGGGAGCTGTTTTTT,CASSTSDRNTGELFF
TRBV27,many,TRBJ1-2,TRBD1,TGTGCCAGCAGTTTATCGGGACAGGGCTATGGCTACACCTTC,CASSLSGQGYGYTF
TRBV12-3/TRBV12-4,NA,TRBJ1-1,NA,TGTGCCAGCAGTTTCGGATTCGCGGGGGCTGAAGCTTTCTTT,CASSFGFAGAEAFF
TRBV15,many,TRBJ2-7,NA,TGTGCCACCAGCGGGGGACTGGGCCTACTCCACGAGCAGTACTTC,CATSGGLGLLHEQYF
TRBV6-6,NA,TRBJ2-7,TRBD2,TGTGCCAGCATGGGACTAGCGGGGGACCTAAGAACCTACGAGCAGTACTTC,CASMGLAGDLRTYEQYF
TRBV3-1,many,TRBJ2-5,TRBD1,TGTGCCAGCAGCCAAAGAGGGACAGGGCGAAAAGAGACCCAGTACTTC,CASSQRGTGRKETQYF
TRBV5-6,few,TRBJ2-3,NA,TGTGCCAGCAGTCCAGTGACGTCCCGCACAGATACGCAGTATTTT,CASSPVTSRTDTQYF
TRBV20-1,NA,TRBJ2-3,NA,TGCAGTGCTAGAGAATTAACTACCGTAGGACTAATCACAGATACGCAGTATTTT,CSARELTTVGLITDTQYF
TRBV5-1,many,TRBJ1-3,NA,TGCGCCAGCAGCTTGGCCCTCTCTGGAAACACCATATATTTT,CASSLALSGNTIYF
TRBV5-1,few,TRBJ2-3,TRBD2,TGCGCCAGCAGCTTGGTCCAGCGGGGTGGTTTGGATACGCAGTATTTT,CASSLVQRGGLDTQYF
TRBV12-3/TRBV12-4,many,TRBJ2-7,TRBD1,TGTGCCAGCAGCCGACAGGGGAATAACGGCTACGAGCAGTACTTC,CASSRQGNNGYEQYF
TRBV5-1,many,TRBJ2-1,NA,TGCGCCAGCTCCCTCCTCTACAATGAGCAGTTCTTC,CASSLLYNEQFF
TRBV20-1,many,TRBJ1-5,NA,TGCAGTGCTGGCCAGGGGCATAGCAATCAGCCCCAGCATTTT,CSAGQGHSNQPQHF
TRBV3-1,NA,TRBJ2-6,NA,TGTGCCAGCAGCCAAGATTGGGGCTCCTCTGGGGCCAACGTCCTGACTTTC,CASSQDWGSSGANVLTF
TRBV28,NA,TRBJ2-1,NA,TGTGCCATCTCCCGGACAGTGACCAATGAGCAGTTCTTC,CAISRTVTNEQFF
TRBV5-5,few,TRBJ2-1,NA,TGTGCCTGCGGGATGGCGATAACCTACAATGAGCAGTTCTTC,CACGMAITYNEQFF
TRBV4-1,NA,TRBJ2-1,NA,TGCGCCAGCAGCCAATTGAGGGACCTATACAATGAGCAGTTCTTC,CASSQLRDLYNEQFF
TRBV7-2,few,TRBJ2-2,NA,TGTGCCAGCAGCAGACGGACAGCACCGAACACCGGGGAGCTGTTTTTT,CASSRRTAPNTGELFF